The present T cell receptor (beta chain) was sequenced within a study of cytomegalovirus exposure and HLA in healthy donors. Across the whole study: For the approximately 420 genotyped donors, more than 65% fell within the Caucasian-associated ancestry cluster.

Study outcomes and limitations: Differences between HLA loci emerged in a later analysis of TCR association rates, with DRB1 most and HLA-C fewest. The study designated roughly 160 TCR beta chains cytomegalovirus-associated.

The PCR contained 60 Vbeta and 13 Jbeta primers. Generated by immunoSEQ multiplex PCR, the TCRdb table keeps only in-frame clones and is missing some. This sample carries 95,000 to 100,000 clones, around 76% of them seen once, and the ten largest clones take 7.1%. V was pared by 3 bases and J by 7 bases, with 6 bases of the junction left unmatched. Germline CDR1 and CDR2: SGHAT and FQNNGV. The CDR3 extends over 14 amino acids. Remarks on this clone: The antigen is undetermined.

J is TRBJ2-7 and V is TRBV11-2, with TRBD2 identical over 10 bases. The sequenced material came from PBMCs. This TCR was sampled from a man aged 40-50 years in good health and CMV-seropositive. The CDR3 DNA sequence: TGTGCCAGCAGCTTTCTAGCGGGAGCGGGTGAGCAGTACTTC. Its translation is CASSFLAGAGEQYF.